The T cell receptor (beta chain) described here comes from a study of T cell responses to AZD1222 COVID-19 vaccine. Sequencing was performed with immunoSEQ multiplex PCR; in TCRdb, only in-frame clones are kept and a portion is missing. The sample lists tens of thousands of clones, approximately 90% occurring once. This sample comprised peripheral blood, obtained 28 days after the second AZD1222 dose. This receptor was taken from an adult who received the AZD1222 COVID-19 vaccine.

The CDR3 DNA reads TGTGCCAGCAGTGCGGGCAGGGCCAATAGGGGTGAAAAACTGTTTTTT. Translating gives CASSAGRANRGEKLFF. The chain has TRBV2 and TRBJ1-4, with D maybe TRBD1 (5 bases). The V end lost 4 bases, the J end lost 7 bases, and 19 bases lay between the germline ends. Germline CDR1 SNHLY, CDR2 FYNNEI. The CDR3 is made up of 16 amino acids.